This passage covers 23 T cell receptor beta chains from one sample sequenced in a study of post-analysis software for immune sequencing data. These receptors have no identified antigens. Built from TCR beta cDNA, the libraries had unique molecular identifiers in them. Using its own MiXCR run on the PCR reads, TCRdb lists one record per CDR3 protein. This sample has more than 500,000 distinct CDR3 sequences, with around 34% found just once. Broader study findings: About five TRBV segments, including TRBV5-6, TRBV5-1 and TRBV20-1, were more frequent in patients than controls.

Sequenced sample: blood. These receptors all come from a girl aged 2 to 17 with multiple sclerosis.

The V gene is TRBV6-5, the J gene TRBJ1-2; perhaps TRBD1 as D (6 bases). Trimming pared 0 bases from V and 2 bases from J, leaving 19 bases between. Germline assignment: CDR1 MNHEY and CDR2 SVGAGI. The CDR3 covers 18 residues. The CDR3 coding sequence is TGTGCCAGCAGTTACTCGGGCAGGGGAGGGTTCCAGAACTATGGCTACACCTTC. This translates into CASSYSGRGGFQNYGYTF.

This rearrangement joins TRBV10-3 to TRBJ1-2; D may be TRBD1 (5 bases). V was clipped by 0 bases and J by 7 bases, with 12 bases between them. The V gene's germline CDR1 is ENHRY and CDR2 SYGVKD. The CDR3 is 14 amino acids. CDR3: CAISESTFGGGYTF. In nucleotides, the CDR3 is TGTGCCATCAGTGAGTCGACTTTCGGGGGTGGCTACACCTTC.

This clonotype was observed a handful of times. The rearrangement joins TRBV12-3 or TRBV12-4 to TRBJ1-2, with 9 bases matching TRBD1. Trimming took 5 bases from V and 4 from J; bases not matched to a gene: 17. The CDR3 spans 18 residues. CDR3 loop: CASSLDRGAVPGGYGYTF. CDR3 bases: TGTGCCAGCAGTCTGGACAGGGGAGCGGTGCCAGGGGGCTATGGCTACACCTTC.

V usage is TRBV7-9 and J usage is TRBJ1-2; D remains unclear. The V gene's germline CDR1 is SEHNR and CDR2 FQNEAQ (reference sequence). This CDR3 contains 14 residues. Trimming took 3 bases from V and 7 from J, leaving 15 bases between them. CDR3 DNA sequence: TGTGCCAGCAGCTTGCACCGAGGAATTGGTGGCTACACCTTC. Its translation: CASSLHRGIGGYTF.

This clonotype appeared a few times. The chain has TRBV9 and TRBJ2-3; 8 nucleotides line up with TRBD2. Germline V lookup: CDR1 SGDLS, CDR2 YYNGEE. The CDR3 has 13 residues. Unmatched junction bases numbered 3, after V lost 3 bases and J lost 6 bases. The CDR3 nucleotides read TGTGCCAGCAGCGCGGGGGGGCGGGATACGCAGTATTTT. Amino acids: CASSAGGRDTQYF.

The CDR3 DNA is TGCGCCAGCAGATCGAATAACTTCTCCGGGACGGCCCTCTCTGGGGCCAACGTCCTGACTTTC. This codes for CASRSNNFSGTALSGANVLTF. The rearrangement joins TRBV5-1 to TRBJ2-6; the D gene could be TRBD1 or TRBD2 (5 bases each). This CDR3 spans 21 amino acids. With 5 bases removed from V and 0 bases from J, the gap between germline ends came to 27 bases. Per the germline V gene, CDR1 is SGHRS and CDR2 is YFSETQ. The variable domain in full, with the rest retrieved from reference TRBV5-1 and TRBJ2-6, is KAGVTQTPRYLIKTRGQQVTLSCSPISGHRSVSWYQQTPGQGLQFLFEYFSETQRNKGNFPGRFSGRQFSNSRSEMNVSTLELGDSALYLCASRSNNFSGTALSGANVLTFGAGSRLTVL.

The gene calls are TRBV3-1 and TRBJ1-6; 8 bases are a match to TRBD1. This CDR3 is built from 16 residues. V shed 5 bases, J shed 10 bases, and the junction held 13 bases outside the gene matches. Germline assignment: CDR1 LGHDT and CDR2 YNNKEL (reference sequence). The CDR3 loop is CASSDSGTGMLSPLHF. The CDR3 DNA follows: TGTGCCAGCAGCGACTCCGGGACAGGCATGTTGTCACCCCTCCACTTT.

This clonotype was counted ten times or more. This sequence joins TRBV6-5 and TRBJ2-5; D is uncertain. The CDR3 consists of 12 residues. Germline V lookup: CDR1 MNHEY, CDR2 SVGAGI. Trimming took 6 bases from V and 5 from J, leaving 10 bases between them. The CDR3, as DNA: TGTGCCAGCAGCCCCGGGTTGGAGACCCAGTACTTC. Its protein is CASSPGLETQYF.

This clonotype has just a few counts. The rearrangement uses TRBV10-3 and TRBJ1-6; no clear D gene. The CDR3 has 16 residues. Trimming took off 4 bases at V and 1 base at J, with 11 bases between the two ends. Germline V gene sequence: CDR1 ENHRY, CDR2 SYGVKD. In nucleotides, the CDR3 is TGTGCCATCAGTGCAGGAGGGCCTTCCTATAATTCACCCCTCCACTTT. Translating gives CAISAGGPSYNSPLHF.

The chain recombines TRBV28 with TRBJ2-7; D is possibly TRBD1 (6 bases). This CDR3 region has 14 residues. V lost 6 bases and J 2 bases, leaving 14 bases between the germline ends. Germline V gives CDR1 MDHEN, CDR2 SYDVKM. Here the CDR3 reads CASRYRDNTYEQYF. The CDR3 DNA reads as TGTGCCAGCAGGTACCGGGACAATACCTACGAGCAGTACTTC. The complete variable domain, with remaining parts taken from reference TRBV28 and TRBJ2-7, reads DVKVTQSSRYLVKRTGEKVFLECVQDMDHENMFWYRQDPGLGLRLIYFSYDVKMKEKGDIPEGYSVSREKKERFSLILESASTNQTSMYLCASRYRDNTYEQYFGPGTRLTVT.

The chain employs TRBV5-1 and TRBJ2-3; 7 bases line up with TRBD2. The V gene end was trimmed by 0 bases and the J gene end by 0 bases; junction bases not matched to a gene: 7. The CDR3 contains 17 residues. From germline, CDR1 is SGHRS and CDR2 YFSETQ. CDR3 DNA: TGCGCCAGCAGCTTGGCCGGGGCGGGAGCGAGCACAGATACGCAGTATTTT. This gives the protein CASSLAGAGASTDTQYF. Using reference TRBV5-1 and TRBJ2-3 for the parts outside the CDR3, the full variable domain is KAGVTQTPRYLIKTRGQQVTLSCSPISGHRSVSWYQQTPGQGLQFLFEYFSETQRNKGNFPGRFSGRQFSNSRSEMNVSTLELGDSALYLCASSLAGAGASTDTQYFGPGTRLTVL.

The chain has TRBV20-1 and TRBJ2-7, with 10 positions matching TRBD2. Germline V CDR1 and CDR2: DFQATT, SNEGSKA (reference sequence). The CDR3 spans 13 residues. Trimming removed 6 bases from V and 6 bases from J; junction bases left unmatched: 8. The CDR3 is CSAPAGGPREQYF. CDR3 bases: TGCAGTGCCCCAGCGGGGGGGCCGCGCGAGCAGTACTTC.

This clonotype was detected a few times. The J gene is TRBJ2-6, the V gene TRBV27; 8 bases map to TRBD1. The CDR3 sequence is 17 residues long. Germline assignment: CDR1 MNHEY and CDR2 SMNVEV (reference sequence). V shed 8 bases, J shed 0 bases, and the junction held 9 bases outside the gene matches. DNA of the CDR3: TGTGCCAGCGCTTACCGACAGGGGATCTCTGGGGCCAACGTCCTGACTTTC. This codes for CASAYRQGISGANVLTF. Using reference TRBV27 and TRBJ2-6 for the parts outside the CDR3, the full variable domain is EAQVTQNPRYLITVTGKKLTVTCSQNMNHEYMSWYRQDPGLGLRQIYYSMNVEVTDKGDVPEGYKVSRKEKRNFPLILESPSPNQTSLYFCASAYRQGISGANVLTFGAGSRLTVL.

CDR3 residues: CASSESRPFGDTDTQYF. In DNA, the CDR3 is TGCGCCAGCAGTGAGTCGAGGCCCTTCGGGGACACAGATACGCAGTATTTT. The rearrangement uses TRBV10-1 and TRBJ2-3; tentatively, D is TRBD2 (5 bases). Germline V lookup: CDR1 WNHNN, CDR2 SYGVQD (reference sequence). Trimming shortened V by 0 bases and J by 2 bases, and 15 bases separated the two germline ends. There are 17 residues in the CDR3.

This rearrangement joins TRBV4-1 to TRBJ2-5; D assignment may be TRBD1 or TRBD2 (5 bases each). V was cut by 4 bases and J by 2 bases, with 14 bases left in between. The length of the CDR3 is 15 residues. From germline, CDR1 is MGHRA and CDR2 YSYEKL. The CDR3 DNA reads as TGCGCCAGCAGCCCGGGGTATGGGGGACAAGAGACCCAGTACTTC. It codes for CASSPGYGGQETQYF.

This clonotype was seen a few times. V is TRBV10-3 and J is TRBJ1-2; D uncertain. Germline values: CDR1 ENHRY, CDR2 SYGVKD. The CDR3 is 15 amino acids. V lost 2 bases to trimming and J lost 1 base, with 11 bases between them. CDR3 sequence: CAISETQEGNYGYTF. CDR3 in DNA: TGTGCCATCAGTGAGACCCAAGAGGGTAACTATGGCTACACCTTC.

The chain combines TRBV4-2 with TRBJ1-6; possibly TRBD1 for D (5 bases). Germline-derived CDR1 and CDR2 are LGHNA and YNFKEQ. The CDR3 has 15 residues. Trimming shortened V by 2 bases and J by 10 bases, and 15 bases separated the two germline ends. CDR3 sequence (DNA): TGTGCCAGCAGCCAAAGTACGGGGGTCGAGTCACCCCTCCACTTT. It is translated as CASSQSTGVESPLHF.

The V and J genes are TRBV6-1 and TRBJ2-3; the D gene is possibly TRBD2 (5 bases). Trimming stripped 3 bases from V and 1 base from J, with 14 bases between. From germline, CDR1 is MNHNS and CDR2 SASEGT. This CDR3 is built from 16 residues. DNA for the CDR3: TGTGCCAGCAGTGATGGTTTGGGAGTCGGCACAGATACGCAGTATTTT. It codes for CASSDGLGVGTDTQYF.

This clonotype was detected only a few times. CDR3 residues: CSAKGTDTQYF. CDR3 DNA: TGCAGTGCGAAGGGAACAGATACGCAGTATTTT. The V gene is TRBV20-1, the J gene TRBJ2-3; D not certain. This CDR3 has 11 amino acids. V dropped 6 bases and J dropped 3 bases, with 7 bases sitting between them. Germline V gene lookup returns CDR1 DFQATT and CDR2 SNEGSKA (reference sequence).

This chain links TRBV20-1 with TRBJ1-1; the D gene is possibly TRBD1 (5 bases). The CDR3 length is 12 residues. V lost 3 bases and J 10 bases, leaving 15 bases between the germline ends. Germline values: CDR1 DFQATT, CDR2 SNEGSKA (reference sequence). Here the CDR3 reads CSASGLRGTAFF. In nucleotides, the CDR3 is TGCAGTGCTAGTGGGCTCCGGGGCACAGCTTTCTTT.

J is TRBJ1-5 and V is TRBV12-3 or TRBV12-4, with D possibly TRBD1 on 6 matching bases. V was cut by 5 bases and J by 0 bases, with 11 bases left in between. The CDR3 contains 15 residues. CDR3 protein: CASSAGTPSNQPQHF. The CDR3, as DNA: TGTGCCAGCAGTGCCGGGACACCTAGCAATCAGCCCCAGCATTTT.

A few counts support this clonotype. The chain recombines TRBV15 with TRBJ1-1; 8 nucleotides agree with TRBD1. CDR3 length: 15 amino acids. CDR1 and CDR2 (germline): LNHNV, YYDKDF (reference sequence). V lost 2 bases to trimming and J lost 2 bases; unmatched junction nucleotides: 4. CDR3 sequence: CATSRIGQGNTEAFF. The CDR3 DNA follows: TGTGCCACCAGCAGAATCGGACAGGGCAACACTGAAGCTTTCTTT.

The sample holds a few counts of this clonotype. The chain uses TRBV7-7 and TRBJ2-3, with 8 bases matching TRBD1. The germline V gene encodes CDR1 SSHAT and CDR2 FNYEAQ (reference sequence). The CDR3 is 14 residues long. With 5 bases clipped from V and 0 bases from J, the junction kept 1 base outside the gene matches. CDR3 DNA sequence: TGTGCCAGCAGCCGGGACAGGAGCACAGATACGCAGTATTTT. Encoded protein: CASSRDRSTDTQYF.